This T cell receptor beta chain was found in a study of blood T cell repertoires in COVID-19. Study overall: Researchers got acute and convalescent COVID-19 samples from the United States, Italy and Spain. T cells, B-cell-depleted T cells, or PBMCs provided the cDNA or gDNA that served as material.

This CDR3 region has 15 residues. The V gene end was trimmed by 4 bases and the J gene end by 7 bases; junction bases not matched to a gene: 13. CDR1 is SGHRS and CDR2 is YFSETQ in the germline V gene. Authors' methods: Estimation of nucleated cell counts was performed using reference gene primer amplification. Profiled with immunoSEQ multiplex PCR; TCRdb holds only in-frame clones, not every one. V, J and clone size were drawn from that table, and D and trimming were deduced from the DNA. This sample carries 90,000 to 140,000 clones, approximately 72% of them seen once, and the ten largest clones take 15% to 20%. This clone was observed a few times.

The chain combines TRBV5-1 with TRBJ1-2; 7 nucleotides align to TRBD1. Sequenced: peripheral blood. The source is a woman in her 70s with acute or convalescent COVID-19. CDR3 residues: CASSVTPGQLRGYTF. The CDR3 DNA follows: TGCGCCAGCAGCGTCACCCCGGGACAGCTTCGTGGCTACACCTTC.